The 14 T cell receptor beta chains in this list originate from one sample, sequenced in a study of tumor-infiltrating lymphocytes in primary liver carcinoma. The approximately 20-31 mg bulk tissue piece was not sorted before simultaneous RNA and DNA extraction. The authors made TCR beta cDNA from around 500 ng total RNA with a constant-region primer. A slightly modified ARM-PCR protocol with three nested multiplex PCR rounds produced these TCR beta libraries. Both of the initial two PCR rounds ran for 10 cycles and employed TRBV1-TRBV30 forward primers alongside a C-beta reverse primer. TCRdb reprocessed the multiplex PCR reads via MiXCR and lists one record per CDR3 protein. The table records 50,000 to 70,000 distinct CDR3 sequences, around 64% of them present only once. Input material: liver tumor tissue from sampling region 2. Subset indicated: tumor region T2, inferior pole. These TCRs come from a man aged 40-50 years with primary liver carcinoma and hepatitis B virus infection.

A note on this clonotype: Just one base apart from a much larger clone, this may be a read error. The J gene is TRBJ2-1, the V gene TRBV25-1; 14 bases agree with TRBD2. V lost 9 bases, J lost 9 bases, and 10 bases stayed unmatched. Germline V gene lookup returns CDR1 MGHDK and CDR2 SYGVNS. This CDR3 has 15 residues. The CDR3 spells CASQPGLAGDREQFF. DNA of the CDR3: TGTGCCAGTCAGCCGGGACTAGCGGGAGACCGTGAGCAGTTCTTC.

For this clonotype: A junction boundary mismatches the germline segment, possibly from a read error. CDR3 nucleotide sequence: TGTGCCAGCACCCTCACGCGGGGTTACAATCAGCCCCTGCATTTT. Its protein product is CASTLTRGYNQPLHF. The V and J genes are TRBV6-2 or TRBV6-3 and TRBJ1-5; D unresolved. CDR1 is MNHEY, CDR2 SVGEGT, per germline. The CDR3 loop spans 15 amino acids.

Concerning this clonotype: One end of the junction varies from germline; a read error may be responsible. The chain combines TRBV5-6 with TRBJ2-7; no definite D call. Germline V gene sequence: CDR1 SGHDT, CDR2 YYEEEE. There are 13 residues in the CDR3. The CDR3 DNA follows: TGTGCTAGCAGCTTGGGCGGCGGATGGGAGCAGTACTTC. This encodes CASSLGGGWEQYF.

This rearrangement joins TRBV7-8 to TRBJ2-3, with D unclear. The germline gives CDR1 SGHVS, CDR2 FQNEAQ. CDR3 size: 16 residues. V lost 4 bases to trimming and J lost 2 bases, with 16 bases between them. The CDR3, as DNA: TGTGCCAGCAGCTACGGACCAGTGGACGACACAGATACGCAGTATTTT. Its translation: CASSYGPVDDTDTQYF.

J is TRBJ2-5 and V is TRBV11-2; TRBD2 aligns across 7 bases. CDR1 and CDR2 (germline): SGHAT, FQNNGV. The CDR3 has 16 amino acids. Trimming removed 6 bases from V and 3 bases from J; junction bases left unmatched: 13. CDR3 residues: CASRQTHNGGKETQYF. DNA of the CDR3: TGTGCCAGCAGACAAACTCATAACGGGGGGAAAGAGACCCAGTACTTC. The whole variable domain, remainder taken from reference TRBV11-2 and TRBJ2-5, is EAGVAQSPRYKIIEKRQSVAFWCNPISGHATLYWYQQILGQGPKLLIQFQNNGVVDDSQLPKDRFSAERLKGVDSTLKIQPAKLEDSAVYLCASRQTHNGGKETQYFGPGTRLLVL.

To note about this clonotype: One end of the junction varies from germline; a read error may be responsible. The chain couples TRBV11-2 to TRBJ1-1, with TRBD1 identical over 7 bases. This CDR3 has 16 amino acids. Germline CDR1 SGHAT, CDR2 FQNNGV. CDR3 in DNA: TGTGCCAGCAGCACGTCCAGGGGGTTGGTGAACACTGAAGCTCTCTTT. It specifies CASSTSRGLVNTEALF.

The chain employs TRBV24-1 and TRBJ2-6; TRBD2 is a possible D gene (6 bases). Trimming removed 9 bases from V and 5 bases from J, with 13 bases in between. CDR1 and CDR2 from the germline V gene are KGHDR and SFDVKD. This CDR3 is 14 amino acids long. The CDR3 spells CATGGDAWANVLTF. CDR3 DNA sequence: TGTGCCACCGGCGGGGATGCATGGGCCAACGTCCTGACTTTC.

The chain couples TRBV19 to TRBJ1-1, with 7 bases matching TRBD1. With 6 bases clipped from V and 8 bases from J, the junction kept 9 bases outside the gene matches. Germline lookup yields CDR1 LNHDA and CDR2 SQIVND (reference sequence). The CDR3 is made up of 13 amino acids. CDR3 DNA sequence: TGTGCCAGTAGAATGGGACAGCCCACAGAAGCTTTCTTT. This sequence encodes CASRMGQPTEAFF.

A single count supports this clonotype. CDR3 coding DNA: TGCAACGTGTACTTACAGGGCTCCTACGAGCAGTACTTC. Protein: CNVYLQGSYEQYF. The chain combines TRBV29-1 with TRBJ2-7; D is perhaps TRBD1 (6 bases). Looked up from germline, CDR1 is SQVTM and CDR2 is ANQGSEA. The CDR3 spans 13 residues.

This clonotype was counted at least ten times. The V and J genes are TRBV5-6 and TRBJ2-3; possibly TRBD2 for D (6 bases). V lost 0 bases to trimming and J lost 0 bases, with 8 bases between them. Germline V gene sequence: CDR1 SGHDT, CDR2 YYEEEE. The CDR3 is 15 amino acids. Here the CDR3 DNA reads TGTGCCAGCAGCTTGGTTGGGACTAGCACAGATACGCAGTATTTT. This sequence encodes CASSLVGTSTDTQYF.

A single count supports this clonotype. Given the absence of the conserved phenylalanine or tryptophan at the CDR3 end, a read error is likely. The rearrangement joins TRBV29-1 to TRBJ2-5, with D tentatively TRBD2 (7 bases). Per germline, CDR1 SQVTM and CDR2 ANQGSEA. This CDR3 has 14 residues. Trimming removed 6 bases from V and 5 bases from J, with 19 bases in between. The CDR3 DNA sequence: TGCAGCGTGGCCGGGACAAGCGGGGAGGAGACCCAGTACTCC. Protein product: CSVAGTSGEETQYS.

The rearrangement joins TRBV10-3 to TRBJ2-4; no clear D gene. Germline V lookup: CDR1 ENHRY, CDR2 SYGVKD. The CDR3 runs 18 residues. V was pared by 0 bases and J by 0 bases, with 15 bases between. CDR3 sequence reads: CAISESIWSFQAKNIQYF. The DNA of the CDR3 is TGTGCCATCAGTGAGTCGATATGGTCATTTCAAGCCAAAAACATTCAGTACTTC.

On this clonotype itself: A read error may produce the germline difference seen at one junction end. The rearrangement uses TRBV30 and TRBJ2-1, with 7 bases aligning to TRBD2. CDR1 and CDR2 from the germline V gene are GTSNPN and SVGIG (reference sequence). This CDR3 comprises 13 residues. The CDR3 coding sequence is TGTGCCTGGAGTTCCAGCGGGAACAATGGGCAGTTCTTC. Amino acid sequence: CAWSSSGNNGQFF.

V usage is TRBV12-3 or TRBV12-4 and J usage is TRBJ2-1, with D hard to call. The length of the CDR3 is 12 residues. V was pared by 0 bases and J by 13 bases, with 10 bases between. The CDR3 sequence: CASSLALLDQFF. CDR3 sequence (DNA): TGTGCCAGCAGTTTAGCCCTGTTAGATCAGTTCTTC.